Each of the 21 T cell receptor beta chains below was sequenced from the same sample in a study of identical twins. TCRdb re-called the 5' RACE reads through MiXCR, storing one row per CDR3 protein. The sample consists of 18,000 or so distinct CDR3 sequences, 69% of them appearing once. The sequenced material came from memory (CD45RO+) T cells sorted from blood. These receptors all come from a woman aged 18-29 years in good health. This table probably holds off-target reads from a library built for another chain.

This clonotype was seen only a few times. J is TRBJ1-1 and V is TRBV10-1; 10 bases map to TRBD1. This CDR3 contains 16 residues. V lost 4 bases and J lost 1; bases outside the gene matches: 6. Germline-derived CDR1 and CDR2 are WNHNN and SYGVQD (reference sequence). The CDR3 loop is CASSVSTGGENTEAFF. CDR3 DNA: TGCGCCAGCAGTGTATCGACAGGGGGCGAGAACACTGAAGCTTTCTTT.

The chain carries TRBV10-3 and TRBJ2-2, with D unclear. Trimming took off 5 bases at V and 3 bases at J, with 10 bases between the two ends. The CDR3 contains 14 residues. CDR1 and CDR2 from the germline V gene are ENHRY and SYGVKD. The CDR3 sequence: CAISSADYTGELFF. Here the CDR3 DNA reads TGTGCCATCAGTAGCGCAGACTACACCGGGGAGCTGTTTTTT.

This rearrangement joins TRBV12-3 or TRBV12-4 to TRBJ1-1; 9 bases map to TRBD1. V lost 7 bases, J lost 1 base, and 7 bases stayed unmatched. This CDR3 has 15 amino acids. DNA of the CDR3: TGTGCCAGCACCTACAGGGGGCGTGAGAACACTGAAGCTTTCTTT. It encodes CASTYRGRENTEAFF.

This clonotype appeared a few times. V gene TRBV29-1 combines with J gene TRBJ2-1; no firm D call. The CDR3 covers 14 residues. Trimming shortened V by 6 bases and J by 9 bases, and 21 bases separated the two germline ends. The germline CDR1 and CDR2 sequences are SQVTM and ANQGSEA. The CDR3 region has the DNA TGCAGCGTCATAAGAGAGGCCGGAATCGGTGAGCAGTTCTTC. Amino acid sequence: CSVIREAGIGEQFF.

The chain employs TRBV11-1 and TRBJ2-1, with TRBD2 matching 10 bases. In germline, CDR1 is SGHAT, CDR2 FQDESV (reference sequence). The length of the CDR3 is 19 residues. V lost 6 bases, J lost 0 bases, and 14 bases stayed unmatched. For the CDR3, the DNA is TGTGCCAGCAGTTCCCTGCCCGGACTAGCGGAAAGCTCCTACAATGAGCAGTTCTTC. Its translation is CASSSLPGLAESSYNEQFF.

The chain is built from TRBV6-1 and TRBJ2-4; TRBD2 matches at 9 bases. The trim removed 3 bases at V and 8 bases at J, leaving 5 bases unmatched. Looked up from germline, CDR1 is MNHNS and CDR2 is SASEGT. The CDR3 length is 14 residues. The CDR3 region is CASSDSGSGYIQYF. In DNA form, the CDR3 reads TGTGCCAGCAGTGATAGCGGGAGCGGGTACATTCAGTACTTC.

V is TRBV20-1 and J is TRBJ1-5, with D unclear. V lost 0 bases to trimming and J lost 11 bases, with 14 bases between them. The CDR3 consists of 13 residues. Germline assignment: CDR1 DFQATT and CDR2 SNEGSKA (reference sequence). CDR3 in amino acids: CSARDQARRSQHF. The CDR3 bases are TGCAGTGCTAGAGATCAAGCCCGCAGGTCCCAGCATTTT.

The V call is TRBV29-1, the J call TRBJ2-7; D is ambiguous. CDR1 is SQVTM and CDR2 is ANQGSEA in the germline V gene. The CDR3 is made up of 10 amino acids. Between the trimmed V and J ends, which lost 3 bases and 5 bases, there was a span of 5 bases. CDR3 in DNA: TGCAGCGTTGAGGGGAACGAGCAGTACTTC. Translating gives CSVEGNEQYF.

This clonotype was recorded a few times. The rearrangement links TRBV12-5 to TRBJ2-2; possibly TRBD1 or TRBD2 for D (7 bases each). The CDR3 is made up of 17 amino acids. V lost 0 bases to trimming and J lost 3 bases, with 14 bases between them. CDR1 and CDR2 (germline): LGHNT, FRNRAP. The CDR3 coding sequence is TGTGCTAGTGGTTTGGTACCAGGGGGGGCCCACACCGGGGAGCTGTTTTTT. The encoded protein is CASGLVPGGAHTGELFF.

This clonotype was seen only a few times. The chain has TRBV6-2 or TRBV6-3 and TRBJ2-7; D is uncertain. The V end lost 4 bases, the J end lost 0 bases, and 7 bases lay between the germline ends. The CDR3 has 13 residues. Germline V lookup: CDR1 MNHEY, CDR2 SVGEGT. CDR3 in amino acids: CASSFRSSYEQYF. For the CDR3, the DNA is TGTGCCAGCAGTTTTCGCAGCTCCTACGAGCAGTACTTC.

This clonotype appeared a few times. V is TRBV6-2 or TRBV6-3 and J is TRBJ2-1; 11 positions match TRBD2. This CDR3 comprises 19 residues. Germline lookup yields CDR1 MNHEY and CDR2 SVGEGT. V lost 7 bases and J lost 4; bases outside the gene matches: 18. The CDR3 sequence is CASTPWSPSGGSSYNEQFF. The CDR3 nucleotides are TGTGCCAGCACCCCCTGGTCCCCTAGCGGGGGGTCCTCTTACAATGAGCAGTTCTTC.

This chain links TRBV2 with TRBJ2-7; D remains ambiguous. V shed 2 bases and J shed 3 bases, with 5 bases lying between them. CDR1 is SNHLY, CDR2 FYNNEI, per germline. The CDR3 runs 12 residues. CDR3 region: CASSENRYEQYF. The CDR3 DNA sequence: TGTGCCAGCAGTGAAAATCGCTACGAGCAGTACTTC.

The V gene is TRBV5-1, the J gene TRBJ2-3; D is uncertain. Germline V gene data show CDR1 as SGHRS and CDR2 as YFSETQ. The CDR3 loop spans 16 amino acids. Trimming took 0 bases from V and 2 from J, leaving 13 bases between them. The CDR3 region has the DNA TGCGCCAGCAGCTTGGAGGCGGCCCTACCCACAGATACGCAGTATTTT. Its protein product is CASSLEAALPTDTQYF.

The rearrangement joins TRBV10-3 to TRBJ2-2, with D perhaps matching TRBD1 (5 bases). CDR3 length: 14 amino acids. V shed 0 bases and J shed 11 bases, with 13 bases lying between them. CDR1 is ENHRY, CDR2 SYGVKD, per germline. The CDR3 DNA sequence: TGTGCCATCAGTGAGTCTAAGGGGTTCGGCGAGCTGTTTTTT. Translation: CAISESKGFGELFF.

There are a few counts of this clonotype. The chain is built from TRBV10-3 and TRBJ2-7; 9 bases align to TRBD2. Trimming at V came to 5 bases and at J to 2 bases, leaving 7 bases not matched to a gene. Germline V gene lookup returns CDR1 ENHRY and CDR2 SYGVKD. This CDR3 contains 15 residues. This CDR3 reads CAISHSGRRTYEQYF. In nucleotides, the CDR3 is TGTGCCATCAGTCATAGCGGGAGACGGACCTACGAGCAGTACTTC.

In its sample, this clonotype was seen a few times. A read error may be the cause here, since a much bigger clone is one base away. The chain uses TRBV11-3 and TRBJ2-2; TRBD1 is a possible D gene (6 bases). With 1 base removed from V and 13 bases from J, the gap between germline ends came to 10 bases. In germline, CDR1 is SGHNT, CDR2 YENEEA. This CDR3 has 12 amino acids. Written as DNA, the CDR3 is TGTGCCAGCAGCTTAGGACAGGAGATGCTGTTTTTT. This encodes CASSLGQEMLFF.

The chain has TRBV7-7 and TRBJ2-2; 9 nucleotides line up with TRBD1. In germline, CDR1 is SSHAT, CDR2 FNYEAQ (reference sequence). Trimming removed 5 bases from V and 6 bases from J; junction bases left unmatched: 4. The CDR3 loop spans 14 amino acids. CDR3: CASSPRQGAGELFF. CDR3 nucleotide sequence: TGTGCCAGCAGCCCGAGACAGGGGGCCGGGGAGCTGTTTTTT.

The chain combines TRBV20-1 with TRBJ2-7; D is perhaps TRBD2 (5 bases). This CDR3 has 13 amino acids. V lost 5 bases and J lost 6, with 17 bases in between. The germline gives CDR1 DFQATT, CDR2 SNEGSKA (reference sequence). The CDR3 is CSAHLAPPLEQYF. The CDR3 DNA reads TGCAGTGCTCACCTAGCCCCCCCTCTCGAGCAGTACTTC.

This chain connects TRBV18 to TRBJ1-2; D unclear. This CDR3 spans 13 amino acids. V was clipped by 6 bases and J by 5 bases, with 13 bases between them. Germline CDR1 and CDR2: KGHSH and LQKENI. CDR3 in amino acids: CASSYREAYGYTF. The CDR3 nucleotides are TGTGCCAGCTCGTACCGGGAGGCTTATGGCTACACCTTC.

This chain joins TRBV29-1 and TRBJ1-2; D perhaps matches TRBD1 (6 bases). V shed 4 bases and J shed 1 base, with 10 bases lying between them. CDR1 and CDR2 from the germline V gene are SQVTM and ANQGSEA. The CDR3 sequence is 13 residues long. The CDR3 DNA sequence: TGCAGCGTTGGAGGCAGGGGTAACTATGGCTACACCTTC. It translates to CSVGGRGNYGYTF.

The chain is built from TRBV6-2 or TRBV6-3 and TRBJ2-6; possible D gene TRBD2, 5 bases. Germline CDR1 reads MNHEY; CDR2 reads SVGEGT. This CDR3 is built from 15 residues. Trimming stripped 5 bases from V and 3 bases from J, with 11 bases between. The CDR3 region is CASSREGFGANVLTF. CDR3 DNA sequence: TGTGCCAGCAGTCGAGAGGGTTTTGGGGCCAACGTCCTGACTTTC.